Listed below are T cell receptor beta chains from one sample, sequenced in a study of cytomegalovirus exposure and HLA in healthy donors. Data came from immunoSEQ multiplex PCR; TCRdb stores just in-frame clones and leaves some out. Of some 140,000 clones listed, around 70% are singletons. Sequences were obtained from PBMCs. These receptors came from a man aged 30 to 39 in good health and CMV-seronegative. The conserved cysteine and the conserved F or W are not part of the CDR3 here.

j_gene,v_gene,CDR3aa
TRBJ2-7,TRBV6-5,ASSYATRGSYEQY
TRBJ1-1,TRBV7-9,ASSSMYGENTEAF
TRBJ2-7,TRBV27,ASSPALGQGYEQY
TRBJ1-4,TRBV19,ASSGGQISTNEKLF
TRBJ2-1,TRBV4-3,ASSQDRGGQF
TRBJ1-6,TRBV30,AWSVNLQANSPLH
TRBJ2-5,TRBV5-1,ASSLFLQADGETQY
TRBJ2-7,TRBV5-1,ASSIPTGQVHYEQY
TRBJ2-5,TRBV7-6,ASSLDGGQETQY
TRBJ2-3,TRBV25-1,ASSDRVTDTQY
TRBJ2-7,TRBV10-3,AISERLAEPYEQY
TRBJ2-1,TRBV4-3,ASSQRGGSYNEQF
TRBJ2-7,TRBV7-2,ASLGQGSSYEQY
TRBJ2-3,TRBV7-6,ASSPGGSGGDTQY
TRBJ1-1,TRBV13,ASSPDRKAF
TRBJ2-3,TRBV7-9,ASSSRVQGTDTQY
TRBJ2-7,TRBV5-6,ASSFRQGLNEQY
TRBJ1-5,TRBV5-6,ASSLQSNQPQH
TRBJ1-4,TRBV15,ATSEGSTNEKLF
TRBJ2-5,TRBV5-1,ASSRTGTAQETQY
TRBJ2-2,TRBV19,ASSIVQGNTGELF
TRBJ1-4,TRBV28,ASSLGAANEKLF
TRBJ1-1,TRBV15,ATSRDLDSREAF
TRBJ2-1,TRBV4-1,ASSQAPGLHSYNEQF
TRBJ1-5,TRBV19,ASSFQVNSNQPQH
-,TRBV29-1,SVRQGDYEQY
TRBJ1-1,TRBV29-1,SVGTGGVAF
TRBJ2-7,TRBV28,ATGDRASYEQY
TRBJ2-1,TRBV9,ASSVEGGLLAGASGSYNEQF
TRBJ2-7,TRBV27,ASSSGTGLSYEQY
TRBJ2-7,TRBV5-4,ASSRLAGGGEQY
TRBJ2-2,TRBV27,ASRGMNTGELF
TRBJ2-1,TRBV28,ASSFGQGEGNEQF
TRBJ2-3,TRBV19,ASSIDPGSTDTQY
TRBJ1-1,TRBV18,ASSLTPGQGNTEAF
TRBJ2-7,TRBV21-1,ASSTGTYYEQY
TRBJ1-2,TRBV28,ASSLEGPGGYT
TRBJ1-1,TRBV5-5,ASSRQDWNTEAF
TRBJ1-3,TRBV13,ASSLAGSGNTIY
TRBJ2-5,TRBV6-5,ASSYVQGYSQY
TRBJ1-3,TRBV7-9,ASSFNLEGNTIY